The clone carrying this T cell receptor beta chain was observed a few times. The CDR3 runs 15 residues. V shed 7 bases and J 0 bases; nucleotides not matched to a gene: 6. Germline V lookup: CDR1 KGHSH, CDR2 LQKENI. This specimen belongs to a study of blood T cell repertoires in COVID-19. Overall study context: PBMCs, B-cell-depleted T cells, or T cells were the source of the cDNA or gDNA that made up the material.

Participant reports of clinical history set cohort assignment. Original processing methods: Reference gene primers were amplified, and this amplification served to estimate nucleated cell counts. Some clones are missing from TCRdb's copy, which holds only in-frame ones; the method was immunoSEQ multiplex PCR. The DNA was the basis for D and trimming; V, J and clone size are from that table. Among under 200,000 clones listed, roughly 82% were seen once. The sample was PBMCs or T cells enriched from blood (not recorded which). The rearrangement joins TRBV18 to TRBJ1-3, with TRBD1 identical over 7 bases. The TCR comes from a man between 40 and 49 years old with acute COVID-19. The CDR3, as DNA: TGTGCCAGCTACCCGGGACAGATCTCTGGAAACACCATATATTTT. Its translation is CASYPGQISGNTIYF.